This is a list of T cell receptor beta chains from one sample in a study of beta chain features in type 1 diabetes. The assay was immunoSEQ multiplex PCR, and TCRdb's table has in-frame clones only and misses some. Among 95,000 to 150,000 clones, about 15% were seen once, and the ten largest hold 2% to 2.5%. Sequencing was done on a sample of central memory CD4+ T cells from blood. Receptors were obtained from a man in his thirties or forties with type 1 diabetes. The CDR3 runs from the conserved cysteine through the conserved F or W. D genes are given only for firm matches. For some rows the clone size is stated as once, few or many, or as a class when expanded; others skip it.

CASSEWYSPHEQYF | TGTGCCAGCAGTGAGTGGTATTCTCCCCACGAGCAGTACTTC | TRBV2 | many | NA | TRBJ2-7
CASSGTASANTGELFF | TGCGCCAGCAGCGGGACAGCCTCCGCGAACACCGGGGAGCTGTTTTTT | TRBV5-1 | NA | TRBD1 | TRBJ2-2
CASSRSQGNTYNEQFF | TGTGCCAGCAGCCGTTCGCAGGGAAACACCTACAATGAGCAGTTCTTC | TRBV11-1 | few | NA | TRBJ2-1
CASSLIGVNGYTF | TGTGCCAGCAGCTTGATAGGGGTGAATGGCTACACCTTC | TRBV5-6 | NA | NA | TRBJ1-2
CSVGTGMNTEAFF | TGCAGCGTAGGGACAGGGATGAACACTGAAGCTTTCTTT | TRBV29-1 | medium-sized | TRBD1 | TRBJ1-1
CASSLGPGGPSTDTQYF | TGTGCCAGCAGCTTAGGGCCAGGGGGACCTAGCACAGATACGCAGTATTTT | TRBV7-2 | few | TRBD1 | TRBJ2-3
CASKAGVTQGTQYF | TGTGCCAGCAAGGCGGGAGTTACTCAAGGGACCCAGTACTTC | TRBV6-5 | NA | TRBD2 | TRBJ2-5
CSVSRNTGELFF | TGCAGCGTTTCCCGGAACACCGGGGAGCTGTTTTTT | TRBV29-1 | many | NA | TRBJ2-2
CASSWGGETQYF | TGTGCCAGCAGCTGGGGGGGAGAGACCCAGTACTTC | TRBV7-7 | few | TRBD2 | TRBJ2-5
CASTPSAGALQYF | TGTGCCAGCACCCCCTCGGCGGGGGCTTTGCAGTACTTC | TRBV6-5 | many | NA | TRBJ2-7
CASSSRDSNNSPLHF | TGTGCCAGCAGCTCTCGGGACAGCAACAATTCACCCCTCCACTTT | TRBV7-9 | few | TRBD1 | TRBJ1-6
CASSPPLRTSGGYNEQFF | TGTGCCAGCAGCCCCCCCTTAAGAACTAGCGGGGGGTACAATGAGCAGTTCTTC | TRBV7-8 | many | TRBD2 | TRBJ2-1
CASSIEPNTGELFF | TGTGCCAGTAGTATCGAGCCTAACACCGGGGAGCTGTTTTTT | TRBV19 | NA | NA | TRBJ2-2
CASSYGRAHEQYF | TGTGCCAGCAGTTACGGGAGGGCCCACGAGCAGTACTTC | TRBV6-6 | few | TRBD2 | TRBJ2-7
CASSEEETQYF | TGCGCCAGCAGCGAAGAAGAGACCCAGTACTTC | TRBV5-1 | NA | NA | TRBJ2-5
CASSYQATDTQYF | TGTGCCAGCAGTTACCAGGCCACAGATACGCAGTATTTT | TRBV6-5 | NA | NA | TRBJ2-3
CAIRQGRGYNSPLHF | TGTGCCATACGACAGGGTCGAGGCTATAATTCACCCCTCCACTTT | TRBV7-9 | many | TRBD1 | TRBJ1-6